This T cell receptor beta chain comes out of a study of blood T cell repertoires in COVID-19. Looking at the study overall: Samples came from the United States, Italy and Spain, spanning acute and convalescent COVID-19. PBMCs, B-cell-depleted T cells, or T cells provided the cDNA or gDNA that made up the material.

In the authors' methods: Amplification from reference gene primers served as the basis for estimated nucleated cell counts. Using immunoSEQ multiplex PCR, the repertoire was profiled, and TCRdb retains in-frame clones only, with some absent. D and trimming were read from the DNA, whereas the V and J calls and clone size are those reported in that table. The repertoire holds about 140,000 clones, with around 87% as singletons. This clone has a single count. CDR3 length: 16 amino acids. The sequenced material came from peripheral blood. The V gene is TRBV21-1, the J gene TRBJ2-3; whether TRBD1, the table's D call, matches the DNA was not checked. TRBV21-1 is recorded as a pseudogene. The receptor comes from a woman aged 40-49 years with acute or convalescent COVID-19. CDR3 loop: CASSPSTGTGTDTQYF. The DNA for the CDR3 is TGTGCCAGCAGCCCAAGTACCGGGACAGGAACAGATACGCAGTATTTT.